The 3 T cell receptor beta chains below were found in one sample sequenced in a study of beta chain features in type 1 diabetes. General study findings and limits: Shortening of TCRB CDR3s, moderate but significant, appeared in all four CD4+ subsets of Type 1 diabetes patients.

Expressed TCRB transcripts were sequenced, since all the RNA that had been isolated was reverse transcribed. Generated by immunoSEQ multiplex PCR, the TCRdb table keeps only in-frame clones and is missing some. The repertoire holds hundreds of thousands of clones, over 13% seen once, with just under 0.04% in the top ten. No antigens are known for them. The source material was naive CD4+ T cells from blood. Receptor source: a man in his late teens or twenties with type 1 diabetes.

This clone showed up just a few times. The chain uses TRBV30 and TRBJ1-3, with D uncertain. Germline V gene lookup returns CDR1 GTSNPN and CDR2 SVGIG (reference sequence). The CDR3 has 16 residues. The ends were cut back, 0 bases at V and 0 bases at J, with 12 bases in the middle. CDR3 sequence: CAWSVLYPISGNTIYF. CDR3 in DNA: TGTGCCTGGAGTGTACTTTACCCCATCTCTGGAAACACCATATATTTT.

This clone was seen only a few times. V is TRBV28 and J is TRBJ1-6; D gene unclear. The CDR3 is made up of 12 amino acids. Germline CDR1 MDHEN, CDR2 SYDVKM. Between the trimmed V and J ends, which lost 7 bases and 10 bases, there was a span of 11 bases. CDR3 nucleotide sequence: TGTGCCAGCAATACTAGATTATCACCCCTCCACTTT. Its translation is CASNTRLSPLHF.

This clone was picked up a small number of times. This CDR3 reads CASSSTVASGSYYNEQFF. CDR3 nucleotides: TGTGCCAGCAGCTCCACAGTGGCTAGCGGGAGTTACTACAATGAGCAGTTCTTC. The gene calls are TRBV5-6 and TRBJ2-1; TRBD2 matches at 10 bases. With 3 bases clipped from V and 3 bases from J, the junction kept 12 bases outside the gene matches. The CDR3 is 18 amino acids. In germline, CDR1 is SGHDT, CDR2 YYEEEE.